The 20 T cell receptor beta chains in this list originate from one sample, sequenced in a study of T cells in Graves' hyperthyroidism and ophthalmopathy. Authors of the study amplified TCR beta CDR3 regions from RNA transcripts. HTBI primers were employed in a first-round RT-PCR of the TCR CDR3. TCRdb processed the multiplex PCR reads anew with MiXCR; each CDR3 protein has one entry. Counted here are around 430,000 distinct CDR3 sequences, just under 15% occurring once; the ten biggest clones make up 32%. The sample was blood. These receptors were collected from a woman under 40 with Graves' hyperthyroidism.

Concerning this clonotype: A much larger clone is a single base away; this may be a read error. The chain uses TRBV12-3 or TRBV12-4 and TRBJ2-7; D gene uncertain. The CDR3 runs 14 residues. The CDR3 coding sequence is TGTGCCAGCCGTGCTTCCCCGTCCTCCTACGAGCGGTACTTC. Its translation: CASRASPSSYERYF.

Ten or more counts support this clonotype. The chain employs TRBV5-1 and TRBJ2-1; 11 nucleotides line up with TRBD2. CDR1 and CDR2 from the germline V gene are SGHRS and YFSETQ. Trimming removed 0 bases from V and 8 bases from J; junction bases left unmatched: 10. The CDR3 sequence is 17 residues long. The CDR3 nucleotides read TGCGCCAGCAGCTTGGACGAGACTAGCGGGAACTCGGATGAGCAGTTCTTC. It specifies CASSLDETSGNSDEQFF.

This clonotype was recorded at least ten times. The J gene is TRBJ2-1, the V gene TRBV20-1; 9 bases agree with TRBD1. The J segment lost 6 bases and the V segment lost 2 bases, leaving 8 bases of the junction unmatched. The CDR3 spans 15 residues. Germline V gives CDR1 DFQATT, CDR2 SNEGSKA (reference sequence). CDR3 nucleotide sequence: TGCAGTGCTAGAAGTAGGGACAGGGCACCCAATGAGCAGTTCTTC. This encodes CSARSRDRAPNEQFF.

This clonotype was observed at least ten times. The genes are TRBV25-1 and TRBJ2-3; 9 bases are shared with TRBD1. The trim removed 4 bases at V and 0 bases at J, leaving 5 bases unmatched. The CDR3 has 16 residues. The germline V gene has CDR1 MGHDK and CDR2 SYGVNS. The CDR3 here is CASSGRTGASTDTQYF. The DNA of the CDR3 is TGTGCCAGCAGTGGCCGGACAGGGGCAAGCACAGATACGCAGTATTTT. Supplemented by reference TRBV25-1 and TRBJ2-3, the full variable domain reads EADIYQTPRYLVIGTGKKITLECSQTMGHDKMYWYQQDPGMELHLIHYSYGVNSTEKGDLSSESTVSRIRTEHFPLTLESARPSHTSQYLCASSGRTGASTDTQYFGPGTRLTVL.

CDR3 sequence: CASSHITAGGTGELFF. CDR3 DNA: TGCGCCAGCAGCCACATTACGGCGGGAGGTACCGGGGAGCTGTTTTTT. The V call is TRBV4-1, the J call TRBJ2-2; 8 bases map to TRBD2. The germline CDR1 and CDR2 sequences are MGHRA and YSYEKL. The trim removed 3 bases at V and 5 bases at J, leaving 8 bases unmatched. This CDR3 has 16 amino acids.

The chain is built from TRBV27 and TRBJ2-2, with 12 bases fitting TRBD1. The J segment lost 8 bases and the V segment lost 6 bases, leaving 7 bases of the junction unmatched. This CDR3 spans 15 amino acids. Germline V gives CDR1 MNHEY, CDR2 SMNVEV (reference sequence). CDR3 in DNA: TGTGCCAGCAGCCTGGGACAGGGGGCGCTTGGGGAGCTGTTTTTT. Translated: CASSLGQGALGELFF.

This clonotype was found a few times. The rearrangement links TRBV25-1 to TRBJ2-3; 7 nucleotides agree with TRBD2. Looked up from germline, CDR1 is MGHDK and CDR2 is SYGVNS. V was clipped by 0 bases and J by 0 bases; unmatched bases: 12. This CDR3 has 19 residues. The CDR3 loop reads CASSEYPWAGRQSTDTQYF. The CDR3 nucleotides are TGTGCCAGCAGTGAATATCCGTGGGCCGGGAGGCAGAGCACAGATACGCAGTATTTT.

This clonotype was counted many times. This sequence joins TRBV5-1 and TRBJ1-1, with D unresolved. This CDR3 is built from 14 residues. Germline V gene sequence: CDR1 SGHRS, CDR2 YFSETQ. The ends were cut back, 2 bases at V and 4 bases at J, with 12 bases in the middle. The CDR3 protein is CASSFSGGGTEAFF. The CDR3 nucleotides read TGCGCCAGCAGCTTTTCAGGCGGTGGCACTGAAGCTTTCTTT. Together with reference TRBV5-1 and TRBJ1-1, the CDR3 gives the full variable domain: KAGVTQTPRYLIKTRGQQVTLSCSPISGHRSVSWYQQTPGQGLQFLFEYFSETQRNKGNFPGRFSGRQFSNSRSEMNVSTLELGDSALYLCASSFSGGGTEAFFGQGTRLTVV.

The sample holds a few counts of this clonotype. The chain carries TRBV24-1 and TRBJ2-3, with D tentatively TRBD2 (6 bases). With 4 bases removed from V and 4 bases from J, the gap between germline ends came to 20 bases. CDR1 and CDR2 (germline): KGHDR, SFDVKD. The CDR3 is 17 residues long. The CDR3 protein is CATSDHRSWEESDTQYF. The CDR3 DNA reads TGTGCCACCAGTGACCACCGCTCTTGGGAGGAATCAGATACGCAGTATTTT.

The chain is built from TRBV2 and TRBJ1-6; TRBD1 matches at 9 bases. With V trimmed by 8 bases and J by 6 bases, 8 bases remained unmatched. This CDR3 is built from 15 residues. Germline V gene sequence: CDR1 SNHLY, CDR2 FYNNEI. CDR3 coding DNA: TGTGCCAGCCGGGGACAGGGTGGAGGTAATTCACCCCTCCACTTT. This codes for CASRGQGGGNSPLHF. The variable domain in full, completed from reference TRBV2 and TRBJ1-6, reads EPEVTQTPSHQVTQMGQEVILRCVPISNHLYFYWYRQILGQKVEFLVSFYNNEISEKSEIFDDQFSVERPDGSNFTLKIRSTKLEDSAMYFCASRGQGGGNSPLHFGNGTRLTVT.

The table lists this clonotype with many counts. The V call is TRBV5-6, the J call TRBJ2-7; 7 bases fit TRBD1. With V trimmed by 7 bases and J by 7 bases, 14 bases remained unmatched. This CDR3 has 14 residues. Germline V gives CDR1 SGHDT, CDR2 YYEEEE. The CDR3 DNA reads as TGTGCCAGCGGATCCGGGACAGCAGGTCAGGAGCAGTACTTC. It yields the protein CASGSGTAGQEQYF.

This clonotype has ten or more counts. The chain carries TRBV28 and TRBJ1-1; D is possibly TRBD1 (6 bases). This CDR3 comprises 15 residues. Germline assignment: CDR1 MDHEN and CDR2 SYDVKM. The V end lost 5 bases, the J end lost 0 bases, and 13 bases lay between the germline ends. As DNA, the CDR3 is TGTGCCAGCAGTCTACTGGGGGCCCTGAACACTGAAGCTTTCTTT. As protein: CASSLLGALNTEAFF.

This clonotype was seen ten or more times. This chain links TRBV27 with TRBJ2-5, with D perhaps matching TRBD1 (6 bases). Germline V gives CDR1 MNHEY, CDR2 SMNVEV (reference sequence). This CDR3 has 17 amino acids. Trimming took off 0 bases at V and 2 bases at J, with 16 bases between the two ends. CDR3 nucleotides: TGTGCCAGCAGTTTATCAGCCCGCCAAAGGGGGCAAGAGACCCAGTACTTC. This codes for CASSLSARQRGQETQYF.

The V and J genes are TRBV7-3 and TRBJ2-6; 8 bases align to TRBD1. The V gene end was trimmed by 2 bases and the J gene end by 0 bases; junction bases not matched to a gene: 6. The germline CDR1 and CDR2 sequences are SGHTA and FQGTGA. The CDR3 is made up of 18 amino acids. The CDR3 spells CASSLATGDISGANVLTF. The CDR3, as DNA: TGTGCCAGCAGCTTAGCGACAGGGGATATCTCTGGGGCCAACGTCCTGACTTTC. The full variable domain, its missing parts supplied by reference TRBV7-3 and TRBJ2-6, is GAGVSQTPSNKVTEKGKYVELRCDPISGHTALYWYRQSLGQGPEFLIYFQGTGAADDSGLPNDRFFAVRPEGSVSTLKIQRTERGDSAVYLCASSLATGDISGANVLTFGAGSRLTVL.

There are many counts of this clonotype. The rearrangement links TRBV9 to TRBJ1-1; tentatively, D is TRBD1 (6 bases). The V gene lost 4 bases and the J gene lost 8 bases, with 15 bases spanning the gap. The germline gives CDR1 SGDLS, CDR2 YYNGEE. The CDR3 has 13 amino acids. CDR3 DNA: TGTGCCAGCAGCAAACGACAGGATTCGGAAGCTTTCTTT. Protein: CASSKRQDSEAFF.

The sample holds a few counts of this clonotype. The rearrangement joins TRBV20-1 to TRBJ2-2; D is unclear. Germline lookup yields CDR1 DFQATT and CDR2 SNEGSKA (reference sequence). Between the trimmed V and J ends, which lost 2 bases and 6 bases, there was a span of 16 bases. CDR3 length: 15 residues. The CDR3 DNA reads as TGCAGTGCTAGACCTCCGGGCAACTATGCCGGGGAGCTGTTTTTT. Protein product: CSARPPGNYAGELFF.

The chain carries TRBV18 and TRBJ2-4, with no clear D. There are 15 residues in the CDR3. The germline V gene has CDR1 KGHSH and CDR2 LQKENI. V was cut by 1 base and J by 8 bases, with 15 bases left in between. CDR3: CASSPRVGGPHIQYF. The CDR3, as DNA: TGTGCCAGCTCACCACGGGTAGGTGGACCGCACATTCAGTACTTC.

This clonotype was picked up many times. The CDR3 loop is CASRRGGQETQYF. The CDR3 nucleotides read TGTGCCAGCAGACGGGGGGGGCAGGAGACCCAGTACTTC. V gene TRBV28 combines with J gene TRBJ2-5; TRBD2 agrees at 8 bases. V lost 6 bases to trimming and J lost 5 bases; unmatched junction nucleotides: 5. CDR1 MDHEN and CDR2 SYDVKM come from the germline V gene. This CDR3 contains 13 residues.

This clonotype was seen many times. The gene calls are TRBV6-1 and TRBJ2-7; no firm D call. The germline CDR1 and CDR2 sequences are MNHNS and SASEGT. V was shortened by 1 base and J by 1 base, with 14 bases between the two germline ends. The CDR3 covers 16 residues. CDR3 in amino acids: CASSEEARDSSYEQYF. The CDR3 nucleotides are TGTGCCAGCAGTGAAGAGGCCCGTGACTCGTCCTACGAGCAGTACTTC.

In this sample, this clonotype turned up many times. This chain uses TRBV27 with TRBJ2-7; tentative D call: TRBD1 (5 bases). This CDR3 spans 15 amino acids. In germline, CDR1 is MNHEY, CDR2 SMNVEV (reference sequence). V lost 3 bases and J lost 4, with 16 bases in between. In nucleotides, the CDR3 is TGTGCCAGCAGTTTGGGGCCCTTAACAGGTTACGAGCAGTACTTC. This encodes CASSLGPLTGYEQYF.